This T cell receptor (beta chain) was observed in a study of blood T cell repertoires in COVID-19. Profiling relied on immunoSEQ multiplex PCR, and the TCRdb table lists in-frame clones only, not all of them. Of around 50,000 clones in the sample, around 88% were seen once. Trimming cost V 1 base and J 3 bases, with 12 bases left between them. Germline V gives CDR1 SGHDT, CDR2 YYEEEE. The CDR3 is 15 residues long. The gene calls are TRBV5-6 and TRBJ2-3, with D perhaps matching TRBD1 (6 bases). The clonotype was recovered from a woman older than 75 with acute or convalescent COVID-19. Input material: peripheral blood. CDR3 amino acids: CASSLTGMVTDTQYF. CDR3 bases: TGTGCCAGCAGCTTGACAGGGATGGTTACAGATACGCAGTATTTT. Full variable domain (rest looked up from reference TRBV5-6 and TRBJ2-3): DAGVTQSPTHLIKTRGQQVTLRCSPKSGHDTVSWYQQALGQGPQFIFQYYEEEERQRGNFPDRFSGHQFPNYSSELNVNALLLGDSALYLCASSLTGMVTDTQYFGPGTRLTVL.